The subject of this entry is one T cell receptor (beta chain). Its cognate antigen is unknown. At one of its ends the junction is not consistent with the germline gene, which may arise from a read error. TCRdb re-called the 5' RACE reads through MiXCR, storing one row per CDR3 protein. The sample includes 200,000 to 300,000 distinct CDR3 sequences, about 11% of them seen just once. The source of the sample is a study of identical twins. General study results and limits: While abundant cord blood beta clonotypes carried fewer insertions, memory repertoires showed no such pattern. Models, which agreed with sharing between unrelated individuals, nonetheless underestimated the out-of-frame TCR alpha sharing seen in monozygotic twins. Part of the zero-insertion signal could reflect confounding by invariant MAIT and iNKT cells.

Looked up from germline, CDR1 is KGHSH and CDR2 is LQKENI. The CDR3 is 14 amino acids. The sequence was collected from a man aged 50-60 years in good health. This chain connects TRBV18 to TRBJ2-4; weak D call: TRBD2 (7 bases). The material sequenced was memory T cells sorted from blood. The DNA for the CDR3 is TGTGCCAGCTCACCGGGCGGGGGCAAAAACATTCAGTGCTTC. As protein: CASSPGGGKNIQCF.